This TCR beta chain emerged from a study of blood T cell repertoires in COVID-19. About the research overall: Sites in the United States, Italy and Spain provided acute and convalescent COVID-19 samples.

CDR1 LNHNV and CDR2 YYDKDF come from the germline V gene (reference sequence). This CDR3 has 14 residues. Trimming removed 0 bases at V and 2 bases at J, with 8 bases between. TCRdb's table, derived via immunoSEQ multiplex PCR, lists solely in-frame clones and lacks some. The sample holds about 330,000 clones, about 87% seen once. The chain is built from TRBV15 and TRBJ2-7, with D tentatively TRBD1 (5 bases). Material: PBMCs or T cells enriched from blood (not recorded which). This TCR came from a man aged 25-40 years who had recovered from COVID-19. The CDR3 sequence is CATSREWGPYEQYF. For the CDR3, the DNA is TGTGCCACCAGCAGAGAATGGGGCCCCTACGAGCAGTACTTC.